The entry below gives a single T cell receptor beta chain sequence along with its context. As yet, its antigen is unknown. The sample comes from a study of human versus mouse CDR3 diversity and MHC coevolution. Study conclusions and caveats: On average, humans showed more CDR3 deletions and insertions than mice. Human T cells were selected on 5 to 7 MHC II alleles.

Libraries were prepared by immunoSEQ multiplex PCR; TCRdb keeps only in-frame clonotypes and omits some of them. The sample has more than 60,000 clones, under 95% seen once. Naive CD4 T cells were sorted as CD45RO-negative, CD62L-positive. Sequences were obtained from naive CD4+ T cells from blood. Regarding subset: CD45RO-negative CD62L-positive naive CD4 T cells. The TCR originated in a person aged 25-75 years in good health.

The DNA for the CDR3 is TGCGCCAGCAGCCAAGAGATCATGAGCCCCAATGAGCAGTTCTTC. Amino acids: CASSQEIMSPNEQFF. The V and J genes are TRBV4-1 and TRBJ2-1; D is unresolved. CDR1 and CDR2 from the germline V gene are MGHRA and YSYEKL. CDR3 length: 15 amino acids. Trimming stripped 0 bases from V and 6 bases from J, with 12 bases between.